This TCR beta chain came from a study of T cell responses to AZD1222 COVID-19 vaccine. Here immunoSEQ multiplex PCR was the method, and the copy in TCRdb shows in-frame clones only, minus some. In the table there are around 79,000 clones, 88% of which are singletons. The trim removed 5 bases at V and 5 bases at J, leaving 14 bases unmatched. The CDR3 runs 16 residues. The germline V gene has CDR1 SEHNR and CDR2 FQNEAQ (reference sequence). Whole-study findings and limits: Baseline serology detected seropositivity in only 5 or 6 AZD1222 recipients. Mostly white British, mostly female donors; authors suggested clonal diversity may be underestimated.

Comment on this clone: The target antigen is unknown.

The receptor comes from an adult in good health. The chain is built from TRBV7-9 and TRBJ1-2, with TRBD1 matching over 7 bases. The material sequenced was peripheral blood, taken on day 0 of AZD1222 vaccination. DNA for the CDR3: TGTGCCAGCAGCCGCCCCAATCAGGGGGTCGTTTATGGCTACACCTTC. It codes for CASSRPNQGVVYGYTF.